This T cell receptor beta chain was sequenced for a study of PD-L1 blockade in urothelial cancer. Study at large: Administration of atezolizumab to patients began around 2014, at 1,200 mg intravenously every 3 weeks. At 3 weeks after treatment start (second dose) and again at 6 weeks, blood was analyzed. Study-level results: When measured at 3 weeks, tumor-associated blood clones expanded more in durable-benefit patients.

The time point is: pretreatment peripheral blood. Each patient presented with locally advanced or metastatic urothelial carcinoma. CDR1 is SGHVS and CDR2 is FQNEAQ in the germline V gene. CDR3 length: 15 amino acids. The ends lost 7 bases at V and 6 bases at J; junction bases unmatched: 11. Some clones are missing from TCRdb's copy, which holds only in-frame ones; the method was immunoSEQ multiplex PCR. The data show tens of thousands of clones, roughly 90% seen once. For this clone: Its antigen is not known.

The clonotype originates from an elderly woman with urothelial cancer. This rearrangement joins TRBV7-8 to TRBJ2-1; 8 bases align to TRBD2. The specimen was PBMCs, collected around atezolizumab (anti-PD-L1) treatment. DNA of the CDR3: TGTGCCAGCAAGGAGATTAGCGGGACTGCCAATGAGCAGTTCTTC. As protein: CASKEISGTANEQFF.